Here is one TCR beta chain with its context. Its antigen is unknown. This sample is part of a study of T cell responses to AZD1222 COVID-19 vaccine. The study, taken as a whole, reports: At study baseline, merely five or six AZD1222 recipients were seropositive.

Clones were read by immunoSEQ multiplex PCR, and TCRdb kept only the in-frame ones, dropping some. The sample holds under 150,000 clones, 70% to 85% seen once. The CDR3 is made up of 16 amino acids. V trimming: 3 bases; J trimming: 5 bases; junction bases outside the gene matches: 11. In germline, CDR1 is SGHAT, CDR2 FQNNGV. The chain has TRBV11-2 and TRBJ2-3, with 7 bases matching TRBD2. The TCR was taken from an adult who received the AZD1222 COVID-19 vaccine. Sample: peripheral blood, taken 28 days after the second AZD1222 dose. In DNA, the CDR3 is TGTGCCAGCAGCTTGGTCCGGGGAGCGGGAAAAGATACGCAGTATTTT. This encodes CASSLVRGAGKDTQYF.